The clone carrying this T cell receptor beta chain was recorded at least ten times. Its specificity is unknown. This entry belongs to a study of neurological immune-mediated disorders. General study findings and limits: Among expanded clones, no CDR3 amino acid sequences were shared across subjects, a pattern suggesting private repertoires in all groups.

The junction had 8 bases not matched to a gene; V was cut back by 1 base and J by 0 bases. The CDR3 spans 19 residues. The germline CDR1 and CDR2 sequences are SGHRS and YFSETQ. TCRdb reanalysed the 5' RACE reads using MiXCR and keeps one entry per CDR3 protein. This table holds some 79,000 distinct CDR3 sequences, 13% to 15% found once. Material for sequencing was PBMCs. J is TRBJ2-1 and V is TRBV5-1; 12 bases align to TRBD2. The sequence came from a woman aged 45-60 years in good health. Here the CDR3 DNA reads TGCGCCAGCAGCTTGCCGGGACTAGCGGGTATCAGCTCCTACAATGAGCAGTTCTTC. It specifies CASSLPGLAGISSYNEQFF.